The 20 T cell receptor beta chains given below trace back to one sample, sequenced in a study of blood T cell repertoires in COVID-19. Profiling relied on immunoSEQ multiplex PCR, and the TCRdb table lists in-frame clones only, not all of them. The repertoire holds 150,000 to 200,000 clones, with roughly 80% as singletons. The specimen sequenced was peripheral blood. All receptors derive from a woman aged 25 to 39 with acute or convalescent COVID-19.

The V gene is TRBV27, the J gene TRBJ2-3; no definite D call. Deletions cut 5 bases from V and 2 bases from J, with 14 bases between. Per germline, CDR1 MNHEY and CDR2 SMNVEV (reference sequence). This CDR3 spans 15 amino acids. This CDR3 reads CASSPTSITTDTQYF. The CDR3 DNA is TGTGCCAGCAGTCCGACATCTATAACCACAGATACGCAGTATTTT.

This chain joins TRBV11-2 and TRBJ2-1; D ambiguous. Trimming removed 3 bases from V and 5 bases from J, with 5 bases in between. CDR1 and CDR2 (germline): SGHAT, FQNNGV. The CDR3 sequence is 12 residues long. CDR3 residues: CASSFYDNEQFF. In DNA form, the CDR3 reads TGTGCCAGCAGCTTCTATGACAATGAGCAGTTCTTC.

The genes are TRBV19 and TRBJ1-1, with 9 bases lining up with TRBD1. In germline, CDR1 is LNHDA, CDR2 SQIVND (reference sequence). The CDR3 consists of 15 residues. The trim removed 3 bases at V and 5 bases at J, leaving 7 bases unmatched. In DNA, the CDR3 is TGTGCCAGTAGTATCACTGGGACAGGGAGGACTGAAGCTTTCTTT. This encodes CASSITGTGRTEAFF.

The rearrangement uses TRBV29-1 and TRBJ2-6; weak D call: TRBD2 (6 bases). Deletions cut 4 bases from V and 5 bases from J, with 9 bases between. Per the germline V gene, CDR1 is SQVTM and CDR2 is ANQGSEA. The CDR3 is 13 amino acids. CDR3 loop: CSVVGGRANVLTF. The CDR3 DNA is TGCAGCGTTGTGGGGGGTAGGGCCAACGTCCTGACTTTC.

The chain employs TRBV5-1 and TRBJ1-1, with TRBD1 identical over 8 bases. CDR3 length equals 15 residues. Germline CDR1 SGHRS, CDR2 YFSETQ. J gave up 4 bases and V 4 bases, and 9 bases lay outside the gene matches. This CDR3 reads CASSPRTGSSTEAFF. CDR3 bases: TGCGCCAGCAGCCCCAGGACAGGGTCGAGCACTGAAGCTTTCTTT.

The chain employs TRBV6-6 and TRBJ2-7; 8 bases fit TRBD1. With 6 bases clipped from V and 2 bases from J, the junction kept 9 bases outside the gene matches. Germline V gene lookup returns CDR1 MNHNY and CDR2 SVGAGI (reference sequence). The CDR3 covers 15 residues. The CDR3 is CASREGQGLPYEQYF. The CDR3, as DNA: TGTGCCAGCAGGGAAGGACAGGGTCTCCCCTACGAGCAGTACTTC.

The V and J genes are TRBV7-2 and TRBJ2-3; D unclear. The CDR3 runs 15 residues. V lost 0 bases to trimming and J lost 3 bases, with 10 bases between them. Germline CDR1 is SGHTA and CDR2 is FQGNSA. The CDR3 bases are TGTGCCAGCAGCTTAGCGCAGGCAGGAACAGATACGCAGTATTTT. Its translation: CASSLAQAGTDTQYF.

V and J are TRBV7-2 and TRBJ1-2; TRBD1 is a possible D gene (5 bases). Trimming left V 5 bases short and J 4 bases short, with 23 bases between. The length of the CDR3 is 17 residues. The germline CDR1 and CDR2 sequences are SGHTA and FQGNSA. The CDR3, as DNA: TGTGCCAGCAGCCCATCCCGGGAGAAGCGGGGCCGCTATGGCTACACCTTC. Amino acid sequence: CASSPSREKRGRYGYTF.

The chain carries TRBV6-1 and TRBJ2-3; TRBD1 agrees at 10 bases. This CDR3 comprises 16 residues. The V and J ends lost 2 bases and 3 bases, in that order; junction bases with no gene match: 5. Per the germline V gene, CDR1 is MNHNS and CDR2 is SASEGT. CDR3: CASSEFGGQGTDTQYF. The CDR3 DNA reads TGTGCCAGCAGTGAATTTGGGGGACAGGGGACAGATACGCAGTATTTT.

This chain connects TRBV27 to TRBJ2-3; weak D call: TRBD2 (7 bases). This CDR3 contains 18 residues. Germline loops: CDR1 MNHEY, CDR2 SMNVEV (reference sequence). V gave up 5 bases and J gave up 4 bases, with 25 bases separating them. In nucleotides, the CDR3 is TGTGCCAGCAGTACTACTACCCTAGTGGGGGGGCGATCAGATACGCAGTATTTT. Its protein is CASSTTTLVGGRSDTQYF.

This chain uses TRBV4-1 with TRBJ1-2; D is uncertain. Germline CDR1 and CDR2: MGHRA and YSYEKL. Trimming took off 0 bases at V and 5 bases at J, with 7 bases between the two ends. The CDR3 covers 13 residues. For the CDR3, the DNA is TGCGCCAGCAGCCAAGATGGCCGTTATGGCTACACCTTC. Its protein product is CASSQDGRYGYTF.

The chain uses TRBV2 and TRBJ2-7; D is undetermined. V lost 6 bases to trimming and J lost 3 bases, with 12 bases between them. This CDR3 has 13 residues. Per germline, CDR1 SNHLY and CDR2 FYNNEI. CDR3 sequence: CASRPPASYEQYF. In DNA, the CDR3 is TGTGCCAGCAGACCCCCCGCCAGCTACGAGCAGTACTTC.

The V and J genes are TRBV10-2 and TRBJ2-6; weak D call: TRBD1 (6 bases). This CDR3 region has 17 residues. CDR1 is WSHSY, CDR2 SAAADI, per germline. V lost 2 bases and J lost 0, with 11 bases in between. The DNA of the CDR3 is TGCGCCAGCAGTGAGGTAACAGGGAGCTCTGGGGCCAACGTCCTGACTTTC. Translating it yields CASSEVTGSSGANVLTF.

For the CDR3, the DNA is TGTGCCAGCAGCCAAGGGCCCTACGAGCAGTACTTC. Its protein product is CASSQGPYEQYF. The rearrangement uses TRBV4-2 and TRBJ2-7; D gene unclear. Germline CDR1 reads LGHNA; CDR2 reads YNFKEQ. Trimming removed 1 base from V and 2 bases from J, with 3 bases in between. This CDR3 is 12 amino acids long.

The chain uses TRBV10-1 and TRBJ1-2; D call uncertain. The V gene lost 0 bases and the J gene lost 10 bases, with 12 bases spanning the gap. The CDR3 loop spans 13 amino acids. Germline V gives CDR1 WNHNN, CDR2 SYGVQD (reference sequence). The CDR3 is CASSESEWPTYTF. For the CDR3, the DNA is TGCGCCAGCAGTGAGTCGGAGTGGCCGACCTACACCTTC.

This clone was picked up one time. The chain couples TRBV14 to TRBJ2-5; D remains unclear. The CDR3 loop spans 13 amino acids. Germline CDR1 SGHDN, CDR2 FVKESK. Trimming removed 1 base from V and 5 bases from J, with 8 bases in between. CDR3 sequence (DNA): TGTGCCAGCAGCCAAGTTGTAATGGAGACCCAGTACTTC. Translating gives CASSQVVMETQYF.

J is TRBJ1-2 and V is TRBV7-2, with D hard to call. Germline CDR1 reads SGHTA; CDR2 reads FQGNSA. This CDR3 has 12 amino acids. Trimming pared 1 base from V and 4 bases from J, leaving 4 bases between. CDR3 DNA: TGTGCCAGCAGCTTAGACAGCTATGGCTACACCTTC. Protein product: CASSLDSYGYTF.

The chain has TRBV15 and TRBJ1-2, with 8 bases that match TRBD1. V trimming: 5 bases; J trimming: 7 bases; junction bases outside the gene matches: 6. CDR1 is LNHNV, CDR2 YYDKDF, per germline (reference sequence). The CDR3 has 13 residues. The CDR3 is CATSLDRVGGYTF. The CDR3 DNA follows: TGTGCCACCAGCTTGGACAGGGTTGGTGGCTACACCTTC.

This rearrangement joins TRBV11-3 to TRBJ2-7; 8 bases map to TRBD1. V was clipped by 5 bases and J by 4 bases; unmatched bases: 13. The germline CDR1 and CDR2 sequences are SGHNT and YENEEA. CDR3 size: 16 residues. Here the CDR3 DNA reads TGTGCCAGCAGCCCCCGCTGGCAGGGGGCAAAGTACGAGCAGTACTTC. It specifies CASSPRWQGAKYEQYF.

The rearrangement uses TRBV7-9 and TRBJ1-6; maybe TRBD1 (5 bases). The V end lost 6 bases, the J end lost 1 base, and 10 bases lay between the germline ends. The CDR3 totals 15 residues. Looked up from germline, CDR1 is SEHNR and CDR2 is FQNEAQ (reference sequence). CDR3 sequence (DNA): TGTGCCAGCAGGGGCAGGGCATCCTATAATTCACCCCTCCACTTT. Translating gives CASRGRASYNSPLHF.